The 17 T cell receptor beta chains below come from one sample, sequenced in a study of T cell clonality in common variable immunodeficiency. Sequenced by immunoSEQ multiplex PCR; TCRdb stores in-frame clones only, minus some. The sample is made up of fewer than 40,000 clones, none counted only once. The source material was peripheral blood mononuclear cells. These receptors were taken from a person aged 18 to 70 in good health.

A remark on this clone: The read gets to within 3 residues of the CDR3 end, and the germline J gene fills in the rest. The rearrangement links TRBV7-3 to TRBJ1-2; D gene unclear. The CDR3 runs to 13 residues. Germline V gene sequence: CDR1 SGHTA, CDR2 FQGTGA. The DNA read from the CDR3 is TGTGCCAGCAGCCTAAACCTCGCCTACGAC. Its translation is CASSLNLAYD. The complete CDR3 sequence is CASSLNLAYDYTF.

This clone was recorded many times. The CDR3 spells CASSGDRETHEQYF. Partial CDR3 DNA: TGTGCCAGTAGTGGCGACAGGGAGACTCACGAG. The chain recombines TRBV19 with TRBJ2-7; 7 bases line up with TRBD1. The read is 3 residues too short to cover the CDR3 end, so that end is filled in from the germline J gene. This CDR3 is built from 14 residues. V shed 5 bases, J shed 5 bases, and the junction held 9 bases outside the gene matches. Germline-derived CDR1 and CDR2 are LNHDA and SQIVND (reference sequence).

There are many counts of this clone. Read coverage stops 3 residues before the CDR3 terminus; the germline J gene supplies the remainder. This sequence joins TRBV27 and TRBJ2-1; D is perhaps TRBD1 (5 bases). This CDR3 region has 14 residues. Trimming removed 1 base at V and 9 bases at J, with 13 bases between. Germline V gene lookup returns CDR1 MNHEY and CDR2 SMNVEV (reference sequence). CDR3 sequence reads: CASSLFLKQGEQFF. The CDR3 DNA, read in part, is TGTGCCAGCAGTTTATTTCTCAAGCAGGGTGAG.

This clone was picked up many times. The read comes to an end 3 residues before the CDR3 does, leaving the germline J gene to fill in the end. This chain connects TRBV5-1 to TRBJ2-2; 13 bases are shared with TRBD2. The V and J ends lost 4 bases and 7 bases, in that order; junction bases with no gene match: 10. This CDR3 comprises 17 residues. The germline V gene has CDR1 SGHRS and CDR2 YFSETQ. The CDR3 sequence: CASSAGLAGVTGGELFF. Incomplete CDR3 DNA: TGCGCCAGCAGCGCTGGACTAGCGGGAGTAACGGGCGGGGAG.

This clone was observed a handful of times. The sequence runs out 3 residues before the end of the CDR3; the remainder is reconstructed from the germline J gene. V is TRBV30 and J is TRBJ1-2; D possibly corresponds to TRBD1 (5 bases). Germline V gene lookup returns CDR1 GTSNPN and CDR2 SVGIG (reference sequence). The length of the CDR3 is 12 residues. The CDR3 here is CAWSARGDTYTF. The covered CDR3 bases are TGTGCCTGGAGTGCAAGGGGAGATACC.

This clone was observed at least ten times. The sequence runs out 3 residues before the end of the CDR3; the remainder is reconstructed from the germline J gene. The chain joins TRBV2 to TRBJ1-5; 8 bases fit TRBD1. Trimming at V came to 6 bases and at J to 7 bases, leaving 5 bases not matched to a gene. This CDR3 spans 13 amino acids. CDR1 and CDR2 (germline): SNHLY, FYNNEI. CDR3 bases read: TGTGCCAGCAGGACCAGGACAGGGCAGCCC. Amino acid sequence: CASRTRTGQP. The whole CDR3 protein is CASRTRTGQPQHF. The variable domain in full, completed from reference TRBV2 and TRBJ1-5, reads EPEVTQTPSHQVTQMGQEVILRCVPISNHLYFYWYRQILGQKVEFLVSFYNNEISEKSEIFDDQFSVERPDGSNFTLKIRSTKLEDSAMYFCASRTRTGQPQHFGDGTRLSIL.

This clone was seen repeatedly, ten times or more. The read halts 3 residues ahead of the CDR3 end, with the missing end drawn from the germline J gene. The V call is TRBV29-1, the J call TRBJ2-7; D is unclear. Looked up from germline, CDR1 is SQVTM and CDR2 is ANQGSEA. V lost 5 bases to trimming and J lost 1 base, with 15 bases between them. The CDR3 covers 14 residues. CDR3 loop: CSVQSSPESYEQYF. The sequenced CDR3 bases are TGCAGCGTTCAATCTTCGCCAGAGTCCTACGAG.

In its sample, this clone was seen many times. The CDR3 is cut off 3 residues early in the read; its end comes from the germline J gene. V usage is TRBV9 and J usage is TRBJ2-7, with a weak D call TRBD2 (5 bases). The CDR3 has 15 amino acids. The germline V gene encodes CDR1 SGDLS and CDR2 YYNGEE. V was cut by 3 bases and J by 3 bases, with 16 bases left in between. CDR3 in amino acids: CASSGPLADNYEQYF. The part of the CDR3 DNA that was read is TGTGCCAGCAGCGGGCCTCTAGCCGATAACTACGAG.

This clone was picked up many times. The read ends 3 residues shy of where the CDR3 ends; the end is completed using the germline J gene. The V and J genes are TRBV29-1 and TRBJ1-1; D is uncertain. V lost 7 bases and J lost 1, with 13 bases in between. The CDR3 has 13 amino acids. The V gene's germline CDR1 is SQVTM and CDR2 ANQGSEA. Here the CDR3 reads CSDGSQGNTEAFF. Partial CDR3 DNA: TGCAGCGACGGGTCGCAAGGGAACACTGAA.

In this sample, this clone turned up many times. Read sequence stops 3 residues before the CDR3 end, and the germline J gene provides the missing end. The rearrangement uses TRBV4-2 and TRBJ2-7; D gene ambiguous. V shed 4 bases and J shed 3 bases, with 13 bases lying between them. This CDR3 region has 14 residues. CDR1 and CDR2 (germline): LGHNA, YNFKEQ. Here the CDR3 reads CASSPVTHFYEQYF. The covered CDR3 bases are TGTGCCAGCAGCCCAGTCACACATTTCTACGAG.

There are many counts of this clone. A read error may produce the germline difference seen at one junction end. From the germline J gene comes the end of the CDR3, since the read stops 3 residues before it. V and J are TRBV5-6 and TRBJ2-2; 7 bases match TRBD1. The CDR3 is 15 amino acids. Germline values: CDR1 SGHDT, CDR2 YYEEEE. The sequenced part of the CDR3 DNA is TGTGCCCGCAGCTTTAACAGGGGAAGCACCGGGGAG. Amino acids: CARSFNRGSTGE. In full, the CDR3 reads CARSFNRGSTGELFF.

Points on this clone: The sequenced fragment ends 3 residues before the CDR3 boundary, so the rest is inferred from the germline J gene. V usage is TRBV30 and J usage is TRBJ2-4, with 9 bases lining up with TRBD1. This CDR3 comprises 15 residues. Germline CDR1 and CDR2: GTSNPN and SVGIG (reference sequence). CDR3 bases read: TGTGCCTGGAGTCCCCTCCGGACAGGGGAGTATGGT. Amino acid sequence: CAWSPLRTGEYG. The entire CDR3 protein reads CAWSPLRTGEYGQYF.

With respect to this clone: The read finishes 3 residues shy of the CDR3 end, and the germline J gene is used to complete it. The genes are TRBV7-3 and TRBJ1-2, with no clear D. The CDR3 totals 13 residues. Germline lookup yields CDR1 SGHTA and CDR2 FQGTGA. The sequenced part of the CDR3 DNA is TGTGCCAGCAGCCCTCCGGGTCACAATGAC. Translated: CASSPPGHND. The full-length CDR3 reads as CASSPPGHNDYTF.

There are a few counts of this clone. The read terminates 3 residues before the CDR3 end, so the remaining end is supplied by the germline J gene. This chain links TRBV5-1 with TRBJ2-5; D perhaps matches TRBD2 (6 bases). CDR1 is SGHRS, CDR2 YFSETQ, per germline. The CDR3 has 14 residues. V was cut by 0 bases and J by 4 bases, with 10 bases left in between. CDR3 DNA (partial): TGCGCCAGCAGCTTGGAGGGGAGGCGAGAGACC. Protein product: CASSLEGRRET. The CDR3, in full, reads CASSLEGRRETQYF.

The sample holds many counts of this clone. The read ends 3 residues shy of where the CDR3 ends; the end is completed using the germline J gene. The chain carries TRBV20-1 and TRBJ2-1; D is possibly TRBD1 (6 bases). The germline gives CDR1 DFQATT, CDR2 SNEGSKA (reference sequence). V was cut by 1 base and J by 6 bases, with 19 bases left in between. The CDR3 extends over 16 amino acids. The CDR3 loop is CSARGGRGSTPNEQFF. The DNA read from the CDR3 is TGCAGTGCTAGAGGGGGTAGGGGGAGCACCCCCAATGAG.

In this sample, this clone turned up many times. The DNA ends 3 residues before the CDR3 does, and the rest of the CDR3 is filled in from the germline J gene. The V call is TRBV2, the J call TRBJ1-3, with 8 bases lining up with TRBD1. The V and J ends lost 6 bases and 0 bases, in that order; junction bases with no gene match: 4. The CDR3 has 15 amino acids. The V gene's germline CDR1 is SNHLY and CDR2 FYNNEI. This CDR3 reads CASRTGVFSGNTIYF. The covered CDR3 bases are TGTGCCAGCAGGACAGGGGTCTTCTCTGGAAACACC.

This clone has at least ten counts. The read falls 3 residues short of the CDR3 end, and the missing part is taken from the germline J gene. The chain uses TRBV7-7 and TRBJ2-5; 8 positions agree with TRBD2. The length of the CDR3 is 13 residues. V gave up 5 bases and J gave up 2 bases; unmatched junction bases: 1. Germline V lookup: CDR1 SSHAT, CDR2 FNYEAQ (reference sequence). CDR3 DNA, as far as it was read: TGTGCCAGCAGCCGGGGGGGACAAGAGACC. It encodes CASSRGGQET. The whole CDR3 is CASSRGGQETQYF.